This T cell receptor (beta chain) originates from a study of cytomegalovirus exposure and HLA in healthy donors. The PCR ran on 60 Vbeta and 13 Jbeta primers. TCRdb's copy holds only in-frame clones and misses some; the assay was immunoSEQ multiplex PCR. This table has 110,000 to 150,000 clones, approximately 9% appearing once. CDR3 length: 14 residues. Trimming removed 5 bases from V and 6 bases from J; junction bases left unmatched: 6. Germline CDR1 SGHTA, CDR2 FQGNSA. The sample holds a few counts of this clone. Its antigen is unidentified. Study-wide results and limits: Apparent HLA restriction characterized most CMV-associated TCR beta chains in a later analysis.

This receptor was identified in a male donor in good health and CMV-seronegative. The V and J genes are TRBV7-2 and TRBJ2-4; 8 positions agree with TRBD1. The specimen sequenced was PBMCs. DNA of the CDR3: TGTGCCAGCAGCCCAAGACAGGGGAGAAACATTCAGTACTTC. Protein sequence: CASSPRQGRNIQYF.